These 26 T cell receptor beta chains came from one sample sequenced in a study of vaccination and CD4 T cells after COVID-19. The antigens for these receptors are not known. The Oncomine TCR Beta short-read assay generated sequence data from the DNA of cultured CD4+ T cells. One entry per CDR3 protein, called by TCRdb with MiXCR from the PCR reads. Of 13,000 to 15,000 distinct CDR3 sequences listed, 50% to 60% are singletons. The treatment here: roughly 10-day PBMC culture with coronavirus spike peptide pools or control peptides (ViraFEST assay). The sample here was CD4+ T cells from blood, cultured in vitro, taken before SARS-CoV-2 vaccination. All receptors come from a human donor who had recovered from COVID-19.

This clonotype was seen once. The chain links TRBV5-4 to TRBJ2-5, with 11 nucleotides matching TRBD1. Per germline, CDR1 SGHNT and CDR2 YYREEE (reference sequence). There are 14 residues in the CDR3. Trimming cost V 9 bases and J 0 bases; bases outside gene matches: 4. CDR3 region: CATGQGANQETQYF. DNA for the CDR3: TGTGCCACCGGACAGGGGGCTAACCAAGAGACCCAGTACTTC.

This chain uses TRBV21-1 with TRBJ1-5. TRBV21-1 counts as a pseudogene. CDR3 length: 12 amino acids. The CDR3 sequence is CASRRGGWPQHF. The CDR3 coding sequence is TGTGCCAGCCGCCGCGGTGGTTGGCCCCAGCATTTT.

This chain uses TRBV6-2 or TRBV6-3 with TRBJ2-7; tentatively, D is TRBD2 (6 bases). V dropped 8 bases and J dropped 5 bases, with 19 bases sitting between them. This CDR3 spans 14 amino acids. Germline assignment: CDR1 MNHEY and CDR2 SVGEGT. Written as DNA, the CDR3 is TGTGCCAGCGGGTTCGCGGAGGGCCCCCACGAGCAGTACTTC. As protein: CASGFAEGPHEQYF.

The chain uses TRBV5-1 and TRBJ2-5; D gene unclear. Germline V gives CDR1 SGHRS, CDR2 YFSETQ. This CDR3 spans 15 amino acids. Trimming shortened V by 7 bases and J by 5 bases, and 21 bases separated the two germline ends. CDR3 in DNA: TGCGCCAGCGCGATCTCCTCGGACCTCATCGAGACCCAGTACTTC. Protein product: CASAISSDLIETQYF.

This rearrangement joins TRBV6-1 to TRBJ1-4, with D unresolved. V was clipped by 1 base and J by 0 bases, with 9 bases between them. There are 16 residues in the CDR3. Looked up from germline, CDR1 is MNHNS and CDR2 is SASEGT. The CDR3 DNA reads TGTGCCAGCAGTGAAGTCAGATCTGCAACTAATGAAAAACTGTTTTTT. Translation: CASSEVRSATNEKLFF.

The V gene is TRBV7-2, the J gene TRBJ2-3; perhaps TRBD1 as D (6 bases). V lost 3 bases and J lost 2, with 12 bases in between. The CDR3 is 15 residues long. Germline values: CDR1 SGHTA, CDR2 FQGNSA. This chain's CDR3 is CASSLRGDNTDTQYF. DNA of the CDR3: TGTGCCAGCAGCTTGCGAGGGGACAACACAGATACGCAGTATTTT.

In this sample, this clonotype turned up a few times. The chain couples TRBV6-1 to TRBJ1-6; tentatively, D is TRBD1 (5 bases). V lost 2 bases and J 7 bases, leaving 9 bases between the germline ends. CDR1 and CDR2 (germline): MNHNS, SASEGT. The CDR3 contains 14 residues. The CDR3 protein is CASSELGQNSPLHF. As DNA, the CDR3 is TGTGCCAGCAGTGAACTGGGGCAGAATTCACCCCTCCACTTT.

J is TRBJ1-2 and V is TRBV11-2; D is unclear. Trimming pared 0 bases from V and 7 bases from J, leaving 12 bases between. The CDR3 is 14 residues long. Germline V gene lookup returns CDR1 SGHAT and CDR2 FQNNGV. CDR3 protein: CASSLDYLQGGYTF. The DNA of the CDR3 is TGTGCCAGCAGCTTAGACTACCTTCAAGGTGGCTACACCTTC.

The chain has TRBV19 and TRBJ2-3, with D perhaps TRBD2 (6 bases). CDR1 is LNHDA and CDR2 is SQIVND in the germline V gene (reference sequence). The CDR3 is 13 residues long. V shed 6 bases and J shed 0 bases, with 7 bases lying between them. In DNA, the CDR3 is TGTGCCAGTAGGGGGACTAGCACAGATACGCAGTATTTT. This gives the protein CASRGTSTDTQYF.

The chain carries TRBV18 and TRBJ1-2; 7 positions agree with TRBD1. V lost 3 bases to trimming and J lost 6 bases; unmatched junction nucleotides: 1. Looked up from germline, CDR1 is KGHSH and CDR2 is LQKENI. The CDR3 is made up of 12 amino acids. The CDR3 DNA reads TGTGCCAGCTCACCGCAGGGGGATGGCTACACCTTC. Translation: CASSPQGDGYTF. The entire variable domain, with the rest obtained from reference TRBV18 and TRBJ1-2, is as follows: NAGVMQNPRHLVRRRGQEARLRCSPMKGHSHVYWYRQLPEEGLKFMVYLQKENIIDESGMPKERFSAEFPKEGPSILRIQQVVRGDSAAYFCASSPQGDGYTFGSGTRLTVV.

The rearrangement links TRBV20-1 to TRBJ1-1, with TRBD1 identical over 10 bases. The CDR3 contains 13 residues. V lost 6 bases and J lost 0; bases outside the gene matches: 1. Per the germline V gene, CDR1 is DFQATT and CDR2 is SNEGSKA (reference sequence). The CDR3 DNA reads TGCAGTGCGGGGACAGGGGTGAACACTGAAGCTTTCTTT. Translation gives CSAGTGVNTEAFF.

The chain has TRBV20-1 and TRBJ2-1; TRBD2 is a possible D gene (6 bases). The germline gives CDR1 DFQATT, CDR2 SNEGSKA (reference sequence). The CDR3 totals 16 residues. Between the trimmed V and J ends, which lost 0 bases and 4 bases, there was a span of 16 bases. The CDR3 DNA follows: TGCAGTGCTAGAGATTGGGGGTCTAGCGCATACAATGAGCAGTTCTTC. Protein sequence: CSARDWGSSAYNEQFF.

The chain combines TRBV7-2 with TRBJ2-5; TRBD1 agrees at 8 bases. CDR3 length equals 13 residues. The ends lost 6 bases at V and 4 bases at J; junction bases unmatched: 4. Germline V gene sequence: CDR1 SGHTA, CDR2 FQGNSA. The CDR3, as DNA: TGTGCCAGCAGGGCACAGGGGGGAGAGACCCAGTACTTC. As protein: CASRAQGGETQYF. Looking up the rest from reference TRBV7-2 and TRBJ2-5 gives the full variable domain: GAGVSQSPSNKVTEKGKDVELRCDPISGHTALYWYRQSLGQGLEFLIYFQGNSAPDKSGLPSDRFSAERTGGSVSTLTIQRTQQEDSAVYLCASRAQGGETQYFGPGTRLLVL.

This clonotype was observed a handful of times. The V and J genes are TRBV7-9 and TRBJ1-6; TRBD1 is a possible D gene (6 bases). With 8 bases removed from V and 5 bases from J, the gap between germline ends came to 13 bases. This CDR3 has 14 amino acids. The germline V gene encodes CDR1 SEHNR and CDR2 FQNEAQ (reference sequence). Written as DNA, the CDR3 is TGTGCCAGCTCCCTAGACAGGCATAATTCACCCCTCCACTTT. Translated: CASSLDRHNSPLHF.

The chain links TRBV11-3 to TRBJ1-2, with D possibly TRBD1 on 6 matching bases. Germline loops: CDR1 SGHNT, CDR2 YENEEA. With 4 bases removed from V and 8 bases from J, the gap between germline ends came to 17 bases. This CDR3 comprises 14 residues. The CDR3 DNA reads as TGTGCCAGCAGCTCCAGGGGAGGATTAGACGGCTACACCTTC. Encoded protein: CASSSRGGLDGYTF.

This clonotype has just a few counts. The chain carries TRBV7-2 and TRBJ1-1, with 7 positions matching TRBD1. The ends lost 5 bases at V and 4 bases at J; junction bases unmatched: 7. The V gene's germline CDR1 is SGHTA and CDR2 FQGNSA. The CDR3 extends over 14 amino acids. In nucleotides, the CDR3 is TGTGCCAGCAGCGCAGCAGGGGGGGCCACTGAAGCTTTCTTT. This translates into CASSAAGGATEAFF.

This clonotype was seen a few times. The chain employs TRBV27 and TRBJ2-5; 15 bases align to TRBD2. Germline CDR1 reads MNHEY; CDR2 reads SMNVEV (reference sequence). CDR3 length equals 16 residues. Trimming at V came to 6 bases and at J to 5 bases, leaving 7 bases not matched to a gene. The chain's CDR3 is CASRHGLAGGEETQYF. The CDR3, as DNA: TGTGCCAGCAGACATGGACTAGCGGGAGGGGAGGAGACCCAGTACTTC.

The chain uses TRBV15 and TRBJ1-1; D gene ambiguous. CDR3 length equals 15 residues. Per germline, CDR1 LNHNV and CDR2 YYDKDF (reference sequence). Trimming took 1 base from V and 1 from J, leaving 10 bases between them. The CDR3, as DNA: TGTGCCACCAGCAGAGTGGACCGCGGGAACACTGAAGCTTTCTTT. It translates to CATSRVDRGNTEAFF.

The rearrangement links TRBV7-3 to TRBJ1-1; 9 bases line up with TRBD1. This CDR3 is 17 amino acids long. Trimming cost V 7 bases and J 0 bases; bases outside gene matches: 12. CDR1 SGHTA and CDR2 FQGTGA come from the germline V gene. The CDR3 DNA reads TGTGCCAGCACCAAAGGGAGGACAGGGGTTATGAACACTGAAGCTTTCTTT. It specifies CASTKGRTGVMNTEAFF. Variable domain in full (rest from reference TRBV7-3 and TRBJ1-1): GAGVSQTPSNKVTEKGKYVELRCDPISGHTALYWYRQSLGQGPEFLIYFQGTGAADDSGLPNDRFFAVRPEGSVSTLKIQRTERGDSAVYLCASTKGRTGVMNTEAFFGQGTRLTVV.

The chain joins TRBV29-1 to TRBJ1-3, with D possibly matching TRBD1 (6 bases). This CDR3 is built from 12 residues. Germline CDR1 reads SQVTM; CDR2 reads ANQGSEA. V was shortened by 4 bases and J by 7 bases, with 11 bases between the two germline ends. CDR3 sequence (DNA): TGCAGCGTTGTTTGGGGGGCGAACACCATATATTTT. Amino acids: CSVVWGANTIYF.

The chain has TRBV11-2 and TRBJ2-5; 8 bases are a match to TRBD2. Germline CDR1 and CDR2: SGHAT and FQNNGV. CDR3 length: 13 residues. With 3 bases clipped from V and 3 bases from J, the junction kept 0 bases outside the gene matches. CDR3 bases: TGTGCCAGCAGCTTTAGCGGGGAAGAGACCCAGTACTTC. It yields the protein CASSFSGEETQYF.

The chain links TRBV27 to TRBJ2-1; perhaps TRBD1 as D (5 bases). CDR1 and CDR2 from the germline V gene are MNHEY and SMNVEV (reference sequence). Trimming removed 5 bases from V and 2 bases from J, with 10 bases in between. CDR3 size: 14 residues. CDR3 amino acids: CASSRQGTYNEQFF. As DNA, the CDR3 is TGTGCCAGCAGTCGGCAGGGAACCTACAATGAGCAGTTCTTC.

J is TRBJ2-5 and V is TRBV19; TRBD2 aligns across 7 bases. V trimming: 5 bases; J trimming: 2 bases; junction bases outside the gene matches: 8. From germline, CDR1 is LNHDA and CDR2 SQIVND (reference sequence). The CDR3 runs 15 residues. The CDR3 coding sequence is TGTGCCAGTAGTTTGGGAGGGACGTATCAAGAGACCCAGTACTTC. The encoded protein is CASSLGGTYQETQYF. Together with reference TRBV19 and TRBJ2-5, the CDR3 gives the full variable domain: DGGITQSPKYLFRKEGQNVTLSCEQNLNHDAMYWYRQDPGQGLRLIYYSQIVNDFQKGDIAEGYSVSREKKESFPLTVTSAQKNPTAFYLCASSLGGTYQETQYFGPGTRLLVL.

This rearrangement joins TRBV11-2 to TRBJ2-4, with no clear D. Germline V lookup: CDR1 SGHAT, CDR2 FQNNGV. CDR3 size: 14 residues. Trimming shortened V by 1 base and J by 2 bases, and 6 bases separated the two germline ends. The CDR3 nucleotides read TGTGCCAGCAGCTTAGGGCTCACCAAAAACATTCAGTACTTC. As protein: CASSLGLTKNIQYF.

The chain recombines TRBV11-3 with TRBJ2-1, with D possibly being TRBD1 or TRBD2 (5 bases each). The CDR3 is 17 residues long. Germline V lookup: CDR1 SGHNT, CDR2 YENEEA. V lost 2 bases to trimming and J lost 0 bases, with 14 bases between them. This CDR3 reads CASSLRGAGSSYNEQFF. CDR3 nucleotide sequence: TGTGCCAGCAGCTTACGGGGTGCAGGGAGCTCCTACAATGAGCAGTTCTTC.

The V call is TRBV12-3 or TRBV12-4, the J call TRBJ1-1; D possibly corresponds to TRBD1 (6 bases). This CDR3 has 14 amino acids. V was trimmed by 2 bases and J by 7 bases, leaving 14 bases between them. The CDR3: CASSLRQGISEAFF. For the CDR3, the DNA is TGTGCCAGCAGTTTACGGCAGGGGATAAGTGAAGCTTTCTTT.